A selection of T cell receptor beta chains follows, all from one sample in a study of CD4 T cells in relation to SARS-CoV-2 and coronaviruses. This table comes from immunoSEQ multiplex PCR, and its TCRdb copy is limited to in-frame clones, with some not included. Of about 59,000 clones listed, 86% are singletons. Sequences were obtained from memory CD4+ T cells from PBMCs. The receptors come from a human donor in good health. Each CDR3 is given with its conserved first and last residue. D genes are given only for firm matches. The size field is filled for only some rows; it gives once, few, many or a size class.

clone size	D gene	J gene	V gene	CDR3 protein	CDR3 DNA
.	TRBD1	TRBJ2-1	TRBV27	CASSSRTGRDEQFF	TGTGCCAGCAGTTCTCGGACAGGGCGGGATGAGCAGTTCTTC
.	.	TRBJ1-5	TRBV2	CASRTAEPYQPQHF	TGTGCCAGCAGGACCGCGGAGCCCTATCAGCCCCAGCATTTT
few	.	TRBJ1-2	TRBV28	CASSLNPGRSNF	TGTGCCAGCAGTCTTAACCCCGGGAGGTCGAATTTC
.	.	TRBJ1-2	TRBV19	CASSSLVVNYGYTF	TGTGCCAGTAGTTCGCTGGTTGTTAACTATGGCTACACCTTC
few	.	TRBJ2-2	TRBV11-2	CASSFSNTGELFF	TGTGCCAGCAGCTTCTCCAACACCGGGGAGCTGTTTTTT
once	.	TRBJ1-5	TRBV5-8	CASSISGQGTSNQPQHF	TGTGCCAGCAGCATATCAGGCCAGGGTACCAGCAATCAGCCCCAGCATTTT
.	TRBD2	TRBJ2-5	TRBV2	CASRTGTSGRLTQYF	TGTGCCAGCAGAACCGGGACTAGCGGGAGATTGACCCAGTACTTC
.	.	TRBJ1-1	TRBV6-5	CASSYYPTVNTEAFF	TGTGCCAGCAGTTACTACCCGACGGTGAACACTGAAGCTTTCTTT
.	.	TRBJ1-5	TRBV30	CAWSSGPNQPQHF	TGTGCCTGGAGTTCCGGACCTAATCAGCCCCAGCATTTT
.	.	TRBJ2-1	TRBV5-1	CASSLSSGIVDEQFF	TGCGCCAGCAGCTTGTCGTCCGGGATTGTCGATGAGCAGTTCTTC
.	.	TRBJ1-6	TRBV5-1	CASSLGVGGYSPLHF	TGCGCCAGCAGCTTGGGTGTCGGTGGGTATTCACCCCTCCACTTT
.	.	TRBJ1-1	TRBV11-2	CASSVQNTEAFF	TGTGCCAGCAGCGTACAAAACACTGAAGCTTTCTTT
few	.	TRBJ1-3	TRBV19	CASSSRGSGGNTIYF	TGTGCCAGTAGTTCCCGAGGGAGCGGCGGGAACACCATATATTTT
.	TRBD2	TRBJ2-3	TRBV5-1	CASKMIAGGSGTDTQYF	TGCGCCAGCAAGATGATAGCGGGAGGGTCTGGCACAGATACGCAGTATTTT
.	.	TRBJ2-6	TRBV7-9	CATRQSSGANVLTF	TGTGCCACTCGACAGAGCTCTGGGGCCAACGTCCTGACTTTC
few	TRBD1	TRBJ1-6	TRBV5-1	CASTLGTGVKSPLHF	TGCGCCAGCACGCTTGGGACAGGGGTGAAGTCACCCCTCCACTTT
.	.	TRBJ1-5	TRBV6-1	CASSELVTNFSNQPQHF	TGTGCCAGCAGTGAACTAGTGACGAACTTTAGCAATCAGCCCCAGCATTTT
.	.	TRBJ2-3	TRBV11-2	CASSEGVYSTDTQYF	TGTGCCAGCAGCGAGGGGGTCTACTCCACAGATACGCAGTATTTT
.	.	TRBJ2-4	TRBV3-1/TRBV3-2	CASSQDRGRLAKNIQYF	TGTGCCAGCAGCCAAGATCGCGGCAGACTAGCCAAAAACATTCAGTACTTC
.	.	TRBJ2-1	TRBV28	CASSPPRGEQFF	TGTGCCAGCAGCCCCCCTAGGGGTGAGCAGTTCTTC
.	.	TRBJ2-7	TRBV6-5	CASSDSGTSRYEQYF	TGTGCCAGCAGTGACTCTGGGACATCCCGCTACGAGCAGTACTTC
once	.	TRBJ2-2	TRBV21-1	CASSNISVTSGRAGAGELFF	TGTGCCAGCAGCAATATATCAGTAACTAGCGGGAGGGCCGGCGCCGGGGAGCTGTTTTTT
once	TRBD2	TRBJ2-3	TRBV30	CAWSASGRADTQYF	TGTGCCTGGAGTGCTAGCGGGAGAGCAGATACGCAGTATTTT
.	.	TRBJ1-1	TRBV18	CASSPSTGNTEAFF	TGTGCCAGCTCACCATCCACAGGGAACACTGAAGCTTTCTTT
.	.	TRBJ2-7	TRBV5-4	CANPTGTPDYEQYF	TGTGCCAACCCCACCGGGACCCCGGACTACGAGCAGTACTTC
.	.	TRBJ1-1	TRBV3-1/TRBV3-2	CASSRGQGNTEAFF	TGTGCCAGCAGCCGCGGCCAGGGGAACACTGAAGCTTTCTTT
.	.	TRBJ2-3	TRBV6-5	CASGGLEVGDTQYF	TGTGCCAGCGGGGGACTTGAGGTCGGAGATACGCAGTATTTT
once	.	TRBJ1-1	TRBV5-1	CASSPTAGVRDEAFF	TGCGCCAGCAGCCCGACAGCAGGGGTTAGAGACGAAGCTTTCTTT
.	.	TRBJ2-3	TRBV18	CASSGVEGPLDTQYF	TGTGCCAGCTCAGGCGTGGAGGGCCCGTTAGATACGCAGTATTTT
.	TRBD1	TRBJ1-2	TRBV6-5	CASSSRQGRHYGYTF	TGTGCCAGCAGTTCTCGACAGGGGAGGCACTATGGCTACACCTTC
.	.	TRBJ2-2	TRBV10-3	CAIKEEGRTGELFF	TGTGCCATCAAGGAGGAGGGCCGGACCGGGGAGCTGTTTTTT
.	TRBD1	TRBJ2-3	TRBV25-1	CASSRDRVRDTQYF	TGTGCCAGCAGCCGGGACAGGGTGCGAGATACGCAGTATTTT
.	TRBD2	TRBJ2-1	TRBV6-1	CASSETLAGVINEQFF	TGTGCCAGCAGTGAGACACTAGCGGGAGTAATCAATGAGCAGTTCTTC
once	TRBD2	TRBJ2-3	TRBV5-1	CASSNGRAGTDTQYF	TGCGCCAGCAGCAACGGGAGGGCCGGCACAGATACGCAGTATTTT
.	.	TRBJ2-1	TRBV11-3	CASSRTGNEQFF	TGTGCCAGCAGCCGAACGGGGAATGAGCAGTTCTTC
few	.	TRBJ2-2	TRBV6-5	CASSYSRTSPGELFF	TGTGCCAGCAGTTACAGCCGGACCAGTCCCGGGGAGCTGTTTTTT
once	.	TRBJ2-7	TRBV27	CASSPRTVSYEQYF	TGTGCCAGCAGTCCCCGGACTGTTTCCTACGAGCAGTACTTC
few	.	TRBJ1-1	TRBV5-4	CASSLKRENTEAFF	TGTGCCAGCAGCTTGAAACGGGAGAACACTGAAGCTTTCTTT
few	.	TRBJ2-3	TRBV5-1	CASSLKLSATDTQYF	TGCGCCAGCAGCCTGAAGCTTTCAGCCACAGATACGCAGTATTTT
.	TRBD1	TRBJ2-7	TRBV10-3	CAISAGGTFYEQYF	TGTGCCATCAGTGCAGGGGGTACGTTCTACGAGCAGTACTTC
.	.	TRBJ2-5	TRBV27	CASSNSETQYF	TGTGCCAGCAGTAACTCAGAGACCCAGTACTTC
.	.	TRBJ1-1	TRBV6-5	CASHQSLSYTEAFF	TGTGCCAGCCATCAGTCACTCTCTTACACTGAAGCTTTCTTT
.	.	TRBJ1-5	TRBV19	CASSIGQATPGQLF	TGTGCCAGTAGTATAGGACAGGCGACCCCCGGGCAGCTTTTT
.	.	TRBJ1-3	TRBV6-6	CASTVTGGTSGNTIYF	TGTGCCAGCACTGTAACGGGCGGGACCTCTGGAAACACCATATATTTT
.	TRBD1	TRBJ2-5	TRBV28	CASSLWGTGFETQYF	TGTGCCAGCAGTTTATGGGGGACAGGGTTCGAGACCCAGTACTTC
.	TRBD1	TRBJ2-1	TRBV7-6	CASSLAGQGAYEQFF	TGTGCCAGCAGCTTAGCCGGGCAGGGGGCCTATGAGCAGTTCTTC
.	TRBD2	TRBJ2-1	TRBV7-8	CASSFATSGRREQFF	TGTGCCAGCAGCTTTGCGACTAGCGGGAGACGTGAGCAGTTCTTC
once	.	TRBJ2-2	TRBV5-1	CASSLLTNTGELFF	TGCGCCAGCAGCTTGTTAACCAACACCGGGGAGCTGTTTTTT
.	.	TRBJ2-1	TRBV21-1	CASSNYGSSYNEQFF	TGTGCCAGCAGCAACTACGGGAGCTCCTACAATGAGCAGTTCTTC
.	TRBD1	TRBJ2-5	TRBV18	CASSPDRAETQYF	TGTGCCAGCTCACCGGACAGGGCGGAGACCCAGTACTTC
.	.	TRBJ1-5	TRBV28	CASISGINQPQHF	TGTGCCAGCATATCAGGGATCAATCAGCCCCAGCATTTT
.	TRBD2	TRBJ2-3	TRBV13	CASSSPLGLALPDTQYF	TGTGCCAGCAGCTCCCCCCTGGGACTAGCTTTACCAGATACGCAGTATTTT
.	.	TRBJ2-7	TRBV19	CASSIGAGLIGYEQYF	TGTGCCAGTAGTATAGGGGCAGGACTTATTGGCTACGAGCAGTACTTC
few	.	TRBJ1-1	TRBV19	CASHRLNIGEAFF	TGTGCCAGTCACCGTTTAAATATAGGTGAAGCTTTCTTT
.	TRBD2	TRBJ2-5	TRBV30	CAWALAGVQTQYF	TGTGCCTGGGCGCTAGCGGGAGTACAGACCCAGTACTTC
.	.	TRBJ2-7	TRBV7-9	CASSFDWYEQYF	TGTGCCAGCAGTTTCGACTGGTACGAGCAGTACTTC
.	.	TRBJ1-2	TRBV4-2	CASSQERSNQGYTF	TGTGCCAGCAGCCAAGAAAGGTCGAACCAAGGCTACACCTTC
few	.	TRBJ2-2	TRBV7-6	CASSTLKVGFANTGELFF	TGTGCCAGCAGCACCCTGAAGGTCGGGTTTGCGAACACCGGGGAGCTGTTTTTT
.	.	TRBJ2-5	TRBV5-1	CASSLEGPGETQYF	TGCGCCAGCAGCTTGGAGGGGCCGGGGGAGACCCAGTACTTC